These T cell receptor beta chains were read from a single sample in a study of CD8 T cells in Susac syndrome. TCRdb ran MiXCR on the immunoSEQ multiplex PCR reads and lists one entry per CDR3 protein. Altogether fewer than 300,000 distinct CDR3 sequences are present, around 83% being singletons, with the ten largest covering approximately 0.11%. Sequencing was carried out using CD8+ T cells from PBMCs. The source is a human donor with multiple sclerosis. Both conserved end residues are part of each CDR3. The order of the fields is V gene, D gene, J gene, clone size, CDR3 DNA, CDR3 protein. D genes are given only for firm matches. The size entry is marked missing in some rows and otherwise reads once, few, many or a size class.

V: TRBV19; D: TRBD2; J: TRBJ2-7; size: NA; DNA: TGTGCCTCCAGTAGTTCTAGCGGGAGGGCCTACGAGCAGTACTTC; CDR3: CASSSSSGRAYEQYF
V: TRBV15; D: NA; J: TRBJ1-5; size: NA; DNA: TGTGCCACCAGCATGGAACAGGGTTATCAGCCCCAGCATTTT; CDR3: CATSMEQGYQPQHF
V: TRBV28; D: TRBD1; J: TRBJ2-6; size: NA; DNA: TGTGCCAGCAGAACAGGGGCTGGGGCCAACGTCCTGACTTTC; CDR3: CASRTGAGANVLTF
V: TRBV28; D: NA; J: TRBJ2-6; size: NA; DNA: TGTGCCAGCAGTTTAGGGGATCGCGGGGCCAACGTCCTGACTTTC; CDR3: CASSLGDRGANVLTF
V: TRBV27; D: TRBD2; J: TRBJ2-1; size: NA; DNA: TGTGCCAGCAGTTTACCCCGGACTAGCGGGAGGGCCCTTGAGCAGTTCTTC; CDR3: CASSLPRTSGRALEQFF
V: TRBV6-6; D: TRBD1; J: TRBJ2-2; size: NA; DNA: TGTGCCAGCAGTTACTCGACAGGGGGCCGTACCGGGGAGCTGTTTTTT; CDR3: CASSYSTGGRTGELFF
V: TRBV27; D: NA; J: TRBJ2-2; size: NA; DNA: TGTGCCAGCAGTCTAACAGCGGAGGGGGGGGAGCTGTTTTTT; CDR3: CASSLTAEGGELFF
V: TRBV5-4; D: NA; J: TRBJ2-7; size: NA; DNA: TGTGCCAGCAGCTTCTACGGGGGACCCCTCGAGCAGTACTTC; CDR3: CASSFYGGPLEQYF
V: TRBV12-3/TRBV12-4; D: NA; J: TRBJ2-3; size: NA; DNA: TGTGCCAGCAGCCAAGCATCGCGATCTAGCACAGATACGCAGTATTTT; CDR3: CASSQASRSSTDTQYF
V: TRBV10-3; D: TRBD2; J: TRBJ2-1; size: NA; DNA: TGTGCCACCATGTGGGAGGGGTCCTACAATGAGCAGTTCTTC; CDR3: CATMWEGSYNEQFF
V: TRBV3-1; D: NA; J: TRBJ1-3; size: NA; DNA: TGTGCCAGCAGCCCCGGACCCCCGAAAGGGGGAAACACCATATATTTT; CDR3: CASSPGPPKGGNTIYF
V: TRBV27; D: NA; J: TRBJ2-1; size: few; DNA: TGTGCCAGCACCGATCAGGGGGGAGCCTACAATGAGCAGTTCTTC; CDR3: CASTDQGGAYNEQFF
V: TRBV23-1; D: NA; J: TRBJ2-3; size: NA; DNA: TGCGCCATCTGGTGGGGGTCGGATACGCAGTATTTT; CDR3: CAIWWGSDTQYF
V: TRBV5-6; D: NA; J: TRBJ1-1; size: NA; DNA: TGTGCCAGCAGCTCCGGGTGGGGGTCTATTGGCACTGAAGCTTTCTTT; CDR3: CASSSGWGSIGTEAFF
V: TRBV2; D: NA; J: TRBJ2-3; size: NA; DNA: TGTGCCACCCTTTGTCGGCGGGAAGGGGCCTTTGAGGATACGCAGTATTTT; CDR3: CATLCRREGAFEDTQYF
V: TRBV7-9; D: TRBD1; J: TRBJ2-3; size: once; DNA: TGTGCCAGCAACTCAAGGCTCGGCAGGGGGCCGACTAGCACAGATACGCAGTATTTT; CDR3: CASNSRLGRGPTSTDTQYF
V: TRBV5-5; D: NA; J: TRBJ2-7; size: once; DNA: TGTGCCAGCAGCTGGGGGACGGTGAGCTCCTACGAGCAGTACTTC; CDR3: CASSWGTVSSYEQYF
V: TRBV19; D: NA; J: TRBJ2-3; size: NA; DNA: TGTGCCAGTAGCGCTCAAGAACAGGGAGAACGCGCAGATACGCAGTATTTT; CDR3: CASSAQEQGERADTQYF
V: TRBV28; D: NA; J: TRBJ2-7; size: NA; DNA: TGTGCCAGCAGTCCGCCGCGGACTGTCTCCTACGAGCAGTACTTC; CDR3: CASSPPRTVSYEQYF
V: TRBV10-2; D: TRBD2; J: TRBJ2-7; size: few; DNA: TGCGCCAGCAGGCCTGATCGGGAGGGCCTGTTGGACGAGCAGTACTTC; CDR3: CASRPDREGLLDEQYF
V: TRBV11-1; D: NA; J: TRBJ2-1; size: NA; DNA: TGTGCCAGCCATCCTAAGGACTCTGGTACAGGCAAGGGTCGTTACAATGAGCAGTTCTTC; CDR3: CASHPKDSGTGKGRYNEQFF
V: TRBV7-6; D: NA; J: TRBJ2-5; size: few; DNA: TGTGCCAGCAGCTTCCTCAACAGGGCGTTTGAGACCCAGTACTTC; CDR3: CASSFLNRAFETQYF
V: TRBV5-4; D: NA; J: TRBJ2-7; size: NA; DNA: TGTGCCAGCAGCTTAGGGGGGAGCAATGAGCAGTACTTC; CDR3: CASSLGGSNEQYF
V: TRBV27; D: NA; J: TRBJ2-5; size: NA; DNA: TGTGCCAGCAGCTACAGCGCCCAAGAGACCCAGTACTTC; CDR3: CASSYSAQETQYF
V: TRBV27; D: NA; J: TRBJ2-7; size: NA; DNA: TGTGCCAGCGGAAGGGGGATCTACGAGCAGTACTTC; CDR3: CASGRGIYEQYF
V: TRBV6-6; D: NA; J: TRBJ2-7; size: NA; DNA: TGTGCCAGCAGTCGTCGACAGGTCCCCTACGAGCAGTACTTC; CDR3: CASSRRQVPYEQYF
V: TRBV9; D: NA; J: TRBJ2-3; size: NA; DNA: TGTGCCAGCAGCGTAGGTTCGACTAGACCAGATACGCAGTATTTT; CDR3: CASSVGSTRPDTQYF
V: TRBV11-2; D: NA; J: TRBJ1-1; size: NA; DNA: TGTGCCAGCAGCAAAACCAGGAGAGATACTGAAGCTTTCTTT; CDR3: CASSKTRRDTEAFF
V: TRBV7-9; D: TRBD2; J: TRBJ2-1; size: NA; DNA: TGTGCCAGCAGCTTAGTGGACAGCGGGAGGTACAATGAGCAGTTCTTC; CDR3: CASSLVDSGRYNEQFF
V: TRBV7-6; D: TRBD2; J: TRBJ2-3; size: NA; DNA: TGTGCCAGCAGGACCCTAGCGGGAAGAGGAGATACGCAGTATTTT; CDR3: CASRTLAGRGDTQYF
V: TRBV13; D: NA; J: TRBJ2-7; size: NA; DNA: TGTGCCAGCAGCCCTATAGGGCTGTACGAGCAGTACTTC; CDR3: CASSPIGLYEQYF
V: TRBV4-1; D: NA; J: TRBJ2-1; size: NA; DNA: TGCGCCAGCACTGAACTGGGTGGGAGTGTTCACAATGAGCAGTTCTTC; CDR3: CASTELGGSVHNEQFF
V: TRBV12-3/TRBV12-4; D: TRBD2; J: TRBJ2-1; size: NA; DNA: TGTGCCAGCAGTTCCACACCGGGAGGGAATGAGCAGTTCTTC; CDR3: CASSSTPGGNEQFF
V: TRBV19; D: TRBD1; J: TRBJ1-1; size: NA; DNA: TGTGCCAGTAGTTCAAGGGACAGAGACACTGAAGCTTTCTTT; CDR3: CASSSRDRDTEAFF
V: TRBV5-1; D: TRBD1; J: TRBJ2-7; size: few; DNA: TGCGCCAGCAGCTTGGCCCGGGACAGCTACTACGAGCAGTACTTC; CDR3: CASSLARDSYYEQYF
V: TRBV30; D: NA; J: TRBJ2-7; size: NA; DNA: TGTGCCTGGAAAACCCGGGAGCCTTCCTACGAGCAGTACTTC; CDR3: CAWKTREPSYEQYF
V: TRBV7-3; D: NA; J: TRBJ2-3; size: NA; DNA: TGTGCCAGCAGCTTCGGGCACATCACAGATACGCAGTATTTT; CDR3: CASSFGHITDTQYF
V: TRBV21-1; D: NA; J: TRBJ1-2; size: NA; DNA: TGTGCCAGCAGCAGGGCCCAGGGGGACGGCTACACCTTC; CDR3: CASSRAQGDGYTF
V: TRBV7-9; D: NA; J: TRBJ1-1; size: NA; DNA: TGTGCCAGCAGCGGACCTTTTAGGACGGTCAAAGCCCCTTTCTTT; CDR3: CASSGPFRTVKAPFF
V: TRBV7-3; D: TRBD2; J: TRBJ2-1; size: NA; DNA: TGTGCCAGCAGCCCAATTAGCGGGAGCTACAATGAGCAGTTCTTC; CDR3: CASSPISGSYNEQFF
V: TRBV4-2; D: NA; J: TRBJ2-3; size: NA; DNA: TGTGCCAGCAGCCAAGGGGGAAGCGCCACAGATACGCAGTATTTT; CDR3: CASSQGGSATDTQYF